Below, 22 T cell receptor beta chains from the same sample are listed, as sequenced in a study of tumor-infiltrating lymphocytes in primary liver carcinoma. Co-extracting RNA and DNA was done with roughly 17-32 mg of unsorted bulk tissue as input. A constant-region primer primed TCR beta cDNA synthesis from around 500 ng of total RNA. Construction of TCR beta libraries relied on three successive nested multiplex PCR rounds employing slightly modified ARM-PCR. Amplification in the first two PCR rounds was performed using TRBV1-TRBV30 forward primers and a C-beta reverse primer for 9 to 11 cycles each. TCRdb reanalysed the multiplex PCR reads using MiXCR and keeps one entry per CDR3 protein. The sample shows about 48,000 distinct CDR3 sequences, 60% to 75% of them seen only once. What was sequenced was liver tumor tissue from sampling region 3. Indicated subset: tumor region T3, left-lateral pole. These TCRs come from a man aged 40-55 years with primary liver carcinoma and hepatitis B virus infection.

Worth noting for this clonotype: Since a much larger clone is just one base distant, this may be a read error. This sequence joins TRBV7-9 and TRBJ2-5, with TRBD2 matching 8 bases. The CDR3 loop spans 19 amino acids. Germline V gene lookup returns CDR1 SEHNR and CDR2 FQNEAQ (reference sequence). Unmatched junction bases numbered 25, after V lost 3 bases and J lost 10 bases. The CDR3 protein is CASSFAFPLPALAGSDQYF. The CDR3 nucleotides read TGTGCCAGCAGCTTTGCATTCCCCCTCCCCGCTCTAGCGGGCAGCGACCAGTACTTC.

This clonotype was observed many times. V usage is TRBV10-1 and J usage is TRBJ2-3; D gene ambiguous. Trimming took off 3 bases at V and 0 bases at J, with 1 base between the two ends. The CDR3 runs 12 residues. The germline CDR1 and CDR2 sequences are WNHNN and SYGVQD (reference sequence). The CDR3 nucleotides read TGCGCCAGCAGTGACAGCACAGATACGCAGTATTTT. This encodes CASSDSTDTQYF.

This clonotype appeared a single time. A clone one base away is much larger, so this may be a read error. The rearrangement joins TRBV30 to TRBJ1-5; D is perhaps TRBD1 (5 bases). The germline V gene encodes CDR1 GTSNPN and CDR2 SVGIG (reference sequence). This CDR3 is built from 13 residues. CDR3 sequence: CASSVGGGQPQHF. The CDR3 nucleotides read TGTGCCTCGAGTGTTGGGGGGGGACAGCCCCAGCATTTT.

This clonotype was seen a handful of times. A much larger clone is a single base away; this may be a read error. V is TRBV7-9 and J is TRBJ2-7; the D is unclear. The CDR3 covers 11 residues. Germline CDR1 reads SEHNR; CDR2 reads FQNEAQ (reference sequence). This chain's CDR3 is CVSSDAWEQYF. In nucleotides, the CDR3 is TGTGTCAGCAGCGATGCTTGGGAGCAGTACTTC.

As for this clonotype: A single base separates this from a much larger clone, so it may be a read error. The J gene is TRBJ2-3, the V gene TRBV6-1; weak D call: TRBD1 (6 bases). The germline CDR1 and CDR2 sequences are MNHNS and SASEGT. This CDR3 has 14 amino acids. V was shortened by 7 bases and J by 2 bases, with 13 bases between the two germline ends. The CDR3 protein is CASKGTPLTDTQYF. CDR3 sequence (DNA): TGTGCCAGCAAGGGGACACCTCTCACAGATACGCAGTATTTT.

J is TRBJ2-2 and V is TRBV11-2; perhaps TRBD1 as D (6 bases). The CDR3 consists of 16 residues. Germline CDR1 SGHAT, CDR2 FQNNGV. V gave up 3 bases and J gave up 0 bases, with 11 bases separating them. CDR3 nucleotide sequence: TGTGCCAGCAGCTTCAGACAGGCTCCGAACACCGGGGAGCTGTTTTTT. Encoded protein: CASSFRQAPNTGELFF.

Notes on this clonotype: A much larger clone sits a single nucleotide away, making a read error possible. The genes are TRBV7-9 and TRBJ2-7, with 7 bases that match TRBD2. Germline V CDR1 and CDR2: SEHNR, FQNEAQ (reference sequence). The CDR3 sequence is 15 residues long. With V trimmed by 5 bases and J by 3 bases, 10 bases remained unmatched. CDR3 sequence: CASSTFKLAGYEQYF. The CDR3 bases are TGTGCCAGCAGCACCTTCAAATTAGCGGGCTACGAGCAGTACTTC.

At least ten counts were recorded for this clonotype. The chain links TRBV11-1 to TRBJ2-1; TRBD1 or TRBD2 may be the D gene (5 bases each). This CDR3 contains 15 residues. CDR1 and CDR2 from the germline V gene are SGHAT and FQDESV (reference sequence). V lost 3 bases and J lost 5, with 14 bases in between. The CDR3 sequence: CASSFLGPLDNEQFF. CDR3 DNA sequence: TGTGCCAGCAGCTTCCTGGGACCGCTGGACAATGAGCAGTTCTTC.

Comment on this clonotype: Relative to the germline gene, one junction end is altered; a read error may explain this. This sequence joins TRBV11-1 and TRBJ2-1; 14 bases align to TRBD2. CDR3 length: 17 residues. Germline CDR1 is SGHAT and CDR2 is FQDESV (reference sequence). This chain's CDR3 is CASSLGLAGEVGNEQFF. CDR3 in DNA: TGTGCCAGCAGCCTGGGACTAGCGGGAGAAGTTGGCAATGAACAGTTTTTC.

About this clonotype: This likely comes from a read error, as the CDR3 has no conserved phenylalanine or tryptophan at its end. This sequence joins TRBV11-2 and TRBJ2-7; no reliable D call. This CDR3 contains 14 residues. CDR1 and CDR2 from the germline V gene are SGHAT and FQNNGV. V gave up 2 bases and J gave up 10 bases, with 18 bases separating them. The CDR3 region is CASSLTDGAYVQYL. The DNA of the CDR3 is TGTGCCAGCAGCTTAACCGACGGAGCCTACGTCCAGTACTTA.

This rearrangement joins TRBV2 to TRBJ2-5; TRBD2 might be the D (5 bases). This CDR3 is built from 13 residues. The V end was cut by 3 bases, the J end by 2 bases, with 7 bases between. Looked up from germline, CDR1 is SNHLY and CDR2 is FYNNEI. In nucleotides, the CDR3 is TGTGCCAGCAGTGAGACGGGACAAGAGACCCAGTACTTC. Translation: CASSETGQETQYF.

The rearrangement uses TRBV6-6 and TRBJ1-5, with D possibly matching TRBD1 (5 bases). Trimming shortened V by 8 bases and J by 5 bases, and 16 bases separated the two germline ends. This CDR3 contains 14 residues. Germline V CDR1 and CDR2: MNHNY, SVGAGI (reference sequence). CDR3 in DNA: TGTGCCAGCGGTGTCGTCGGGGCGGATCAGCCCCAGCATTTT. Amino acid sequence: CASGVVGADQPQHF.

J is TRBJ2-2 and V is TRBV11-2; D not resolved. There are 18 residues in the CDR3. CDR1 SGHAT and CDR2 FQNNGV come from the germline V gene. The V end was cut by 5 bases, the J end by 4 bases, with 23 bases between. The CDR3 nucleotides read TGTGCCAGCAGCGATTCGTGGGCGACGGTTACGATCACCGGGGAGCTGTTTTTT. It translates to CASSDSWATVTITGELFF. Based on the CDR3 plus reference TRBV11-2 and TRBJ2-2, the full variable domain is EAGVAQSPRYKIIEKRQSVAFWCNPISGHATLYWYQQILGQGPKLLIQFQNNGVVDDSQLPKDRFSAERLKGVDSTLKIQPAKLEDSAVYLCASSDSWATVTITGELFFGEGSRLTVL.

At least ten counts were recorded for this clonotype. This chain uses TRBV6-6 with TRBJ2-3; either TRBD1 or TRBD2 may fit D (6 bases each). The CDR3 has 18 amino acids. Trimming left V 0 bases short and J 8 bases short, with 24 bases between. Germline V CDR1 and CDR2: MNHNY, SVGAGI (reference sequence). CDR3 DNA sequence: TGTGCCAGCAGTTACTCGGATGCGGGGCCCAGGGGAGTGGGTACGCAGTATTTT. Its protein product is CASSYSDAGPRGVGTQYF.

In regard to this clonotype: One end of the junction is discordant with germline, which a read error may explain. The rearrangement links TRBV6-1 to TRBJ2-4; a possible D gene is TRBD2 (5 bases). The length of the CDR3 is 15 residues. Per germline, CDR1 MNHNS and CDR2 SASEGT. For the CDR3, the DNA is TGTGCCAGCGGTGAAGGCTTCCTAGCCAAAAACACTCAGTACTTC. Its protein product is CASGEGFLAKNTQYF.

This chain connects TRBV6-1 to TRBJ1-2; 8 bases match TRBD1. This CDR3 has 12 amino acids. Germline V gene sequence: CDR1 MNHNS, CDR2 SASEGT. The CDR3 is CSGSGQGYGYTF. Written as DNA, the CDR3 is TGTTCCGGCAGTGGACAGGGTTATGGCTACACCTTC.

CDR3: CGTGRRRLRSDSEAFF. The CDR3 nucleotides read TGTGGCACCGGGAGAAGACGTTTAAGAAGTGACTCTGAAGCTTTCTTT. The genes are TRBV6-5 and TRBJ1-1; D is unresolved. There are 16 residues in the CDR3. CDR1 is MNHEY and CDR2 is SVGAGI in the germline V gene.

As concerns this clonotype: A much larger clone sits a single nucleotide away, making a read error possible. The rearrangement links TRBV19 to TRBJ2-1, with D tentatively TRBD2 (6 bases). Germline V lookup: CDR1 LNHDA, CDR2 SQIVND (reference sequence). V dropped 7 bases and J dropped 4 bases, with 11 bases sitting between them. The CDR3 has 13 amino acids. For the CDR3, the DNA is TGTGCCAGTATCAGCGGGTTGTACAATGAGCAGTTCTTC. This translates into CASISGLYNEQFF.

On this clonotype: The CDR3 does not close with the conserved phenylalanine or tryptophan, likely indicating a read error. The chain has TRBV6-5 and TRBJ2-2, with no clear D. The CDR3 loop spans 14 amino acids. In germline, CDR1 is MNHEY, CDR2 SVGAGI. CDR3 sequence (DNA): TGTGCCAGCAGATACTCTCGGGACACCGGGGAGCTGTTTATT. This translates into CASRYSRDTGELFI.

At least ten counts were recorded for this clonotype. The rearrangement links TRBV7-9 to TRBJ2-1, with TRBD1 as a possible D gene (6 bases). V lost 3 bases, J lost 1 base, and 10 bases lay in between. There are 15 residues in the CDR3. Germline CDR1 SEHNR, CDR2 FQNEAQ (reference sequence). The chain's CDR3 is CASSFQGQSYNEQFF. The DNA of the CDR3 is TGTGCCAGCAGCTTCCAGGGACAATCCTACAATGAGCAGTTCTTC.

Details on this clonotype: One base away lies a much larger clone, so this may be a sequencing read error. The V gene is TRBV28, the J gene TRBJ2-7; tentatively, D is TRBD1 (6 bases). This CDR3 spans 14 amino acids. Germline V gene lookup returns CDR1 MDHEN and CDR2 SYDVKM. The CDR3: CASLPQGFPYEHYF. Here the CDR3 DNA reads TGTGCCAGTCTACCCCAGGGGTTCCCCTACGAGCATTACTTC.

This clonotype was observed a handful of times. This sequence joins TRBV28 and TRBJ2-1; the D call may be TRBD1 or TRBD2 (5 bases each). CDR1 and CDR2 (germline): MDHEN, SYDVKM. The V end lost 4 bases, the J end lost 0 bases, and 13 bases lay between the germline ends. The CDR3 has 16 residues. Here the CDR3 DNA reads TGTGCCAGCAGTTCCGACAGTGGGGGCTCCTACAATGAGCAGTTCTTC. This translates into CASSSDSGGSYNEQFF.